One and the same sample provided the 18 T cell receptor beta chains below, sequenced in a study of CXCR3-negative and CXCR3-positive naive CD8 T cells. Researchers prepared the TRB cDNA libraries using 5' RACE with UMI labels. TCRdb re-called the 5' RACE reads and catalogs CDR3 proteins one per entry, DNA excluded. The sample table includes under 30,000 distinct CDR3 sequences. Sequencing was carried out using memory CD8+ T cells from blood. The receptors stem from a human donor in good health. Some clones in this sample may be carry-over from other donors' samples.

This chain uses TRBV18 with TRBJ1-1; TCRdb's D call of TRBD1 is untestable without DNA. Germline V CDR1 and CDR2: KGHSH, LQKENI. The CDR3 spans 14 residues. The CDR3 here is CASSGQGGNTEAFF.

The chain combines TRBV25-1 with TRBJ1-2. The germline gives CDR1 MGHDK, CDR2 SYGVNS. The CDR3 sequence is 13 residues long. The CDR3 here is CASSERRLGGYTF.

CDR3 sequence reads: CASSVTGPPGEQFF. The chain links TRBV27 to TRBJ2-1; TCRdb selects TRBD1, and the lack of DNA leaves this call unchecked. This CDR3 has 14 residues. The germline gives CDR1 MNHEY, CDR2 SMNVEV (reference sequence).

The chain couples TRBV20-1 to TRBJ2-1; TCRdb's D call, TRBD1, is unchecked because there is no DNA. CDR1 is DFQATT and CDR2 is SNEGSKA in the germline V gene (reference sequence). CDR3 length: 16 amino acids. The CDR3 sequence: CSARDRRGGFYNEQFF.

V and J are TRBV7-9 and TRBJ2-1; no DNA is available, so the TRBD1 call from TCRdb remains unchecked. The CDR3 runs to 14 residues. Per germline, CDR1 SEHNR and CDR2 FQNEAQ (reference sequence). The CDR3 loop reads CASSWGPGYGEQFF.

The gene calls are TRBV20-1 and TRBJ2-7; TCRdb reports TRBD1, a call that lacks DNA to check it against. CDR3 length equals 12 residues. The V gene's germline CDR1 is DFQATT and CDR2 SNEGSKA (reference sequence). The CDR3: CSASRDGLEQYF.

J is TRBJ2-5 and V is TRBV7-6; TCRdb proposes TRBD2, but this gene call is untestable without DNA. Germline V gene lookup returns CDR1 SGHVS and CDR2 FNYEAQ. The CDR3 is made up of 19 amino acids. The CDR3: CARSLGWSDYWRFQETQYF. Combining the CDR3 with reference TRBV7-6 and TRBJ2-5 gives the whole variable domain GAGVSQSPRYKVTKRGQDVALRCDPISGHVSLYWYRQALGQGPEFLTYFNYEAQQDKSGLPNDRFSAERPEGSISTLTIQRTEQRDSAMYRCARSLGWSDYWRFQETQYFGPGTRLLVL.

This chain joins TRBV5-1 and TRBJ2-3; TCRdb's assignment of TRBD2 cannot be checked, as there is no DNA. The germline V gene has CDR1 SGHRS and CDR2 YFSETQ. This CDR3 has 15 residues. The chain's CDR3 is CASSPVSAFTDTQYF. The complete variable domain, with remaining parts taken from reference TRBV5-1 and TRBJ2-3, reads KAGVTQTPRYLIKTRGQQVTLSCSPISGHRSVSWYQQTPGQGLQFLFEYFSETQRNKGNFPGRFSGRQFSNSRSEMNVSTLELGDSALYLCASSPVSAFTDTQYFGPGTRLTVL.

The CDR3 sequence: CASGLEQGPKNIQYF. This chain uses TRBV12-5 with TRBJ2-4; no DNA is available, so the TRBD1 call from TCRdb remains unchecked. The CDR3 totals 15 residues. Germline CDR1 and CDR2: LGHNT and FRNRAP.

The chain couples TRBV4-2 to TRBJ2-7; TCRdb calls TRBD1, which cannot be checked without DNA. CDR3 size: 18 residues. Germline loops: CDR1 LGHNA, CDR2 YNFKEQ. This CDR3 is CASSQEWTGTGGHYEQYF.

V gene TRBV29-1 combines with J gene TRBJ2-1; TCRdb outputs TRBD2, but without DNA this stays unchecked. This CDR3 comprises 20 residues. Per the germline V gene, CDR1 is SQVTM and CDR2 is ANQGSEA. CDR3 loop: CSGGHVWGTSGSLRHNEQFF.

The rearrangement uses TRBV6-2 or TRBV6-3 and TRBJ2-7. Germline loops: CDR1 MNHEY, CDR2 SVGEGT. The CDR3 extends over 13 amino acids. The CDR3 loop reads CASSSVGSYEQYF.

The rearrangement links TRBV7-2 to TRBJ2-7. The CDR3 contains 13 residues. Germline lookup yields CDR1 SGHTA and CDR2 FQGNSA. CDR3 region: CASSSPRGIEQYF.

The CDR3 spells CASSLGAGTFYNEQFF. The chain uses TRBV7-2 and TRBJ2-1; TCRdb reports TRBD2, a call that lacks DNA to check it against. The germline V gene has CDR1 SGHTA and CDR2 FQGNSA. This CDR3 has 16 residues.

The chain recombines TRBV6-6 with TRBJ2-4; no DNA is available, so the TRBD1 call from TCRdb remains unchecked. Per the germline V gene, CDR1 is MNHNY and CDR2 is SVGAGI (reference sequence). The CDR3 loop spans 14 amino acids. CDR3 amino acids: CASSYTGQGVIQYF.

CDR3 amino acids: CASRPTGTSAYNEQFF. The chain carries TRBV7-9 and TRBJ2-1; TCRdb reports TRBD2, a call that lacks DNA to check it against. The CDR3 has 16 residues. Per the germline V gene, CDR1 is SEHNR and CDR2 is FQNEAQ (reference sequence).

The chain combines TRBV14 with TRBJ1-1; the TCRdb call, TRBD1, lacks DNA for checking. This CDR3 contains 15 residues. The germline CDR1 and CDR2 sequences are SGHDN and FVKESK. The CDR3 sequence: CASSRGVGRNTEAFF.

V and J are TRBV5-1 and TRBJ2-1; TCRdb designates TRBD1, a call that cannot be tested without DNA. The V gene's germline CDR1 is SGHRS and CDR2 YFSETQ. The CDR3 is made up of 12 amino acids. CDR3 protein: CASSLAGAEQFF.